The clone carrying this TCR beta chain is a singleton in its sample. The data derive from a study of identical twins. The germline V gene encodes CDR1 SGHTA and CDR2 FQGNSA. There are 14 residues in the CDR3. The V end was cut by 4 bases, the J end by 4 bases, with 14 bases between. Template switching, a step in the protocol, added a universal primer site, and cDNA carried unique molecular identifiers. From the 5' RACE reads, TCRdb called clonotypes with MiXCR, one entry per CDR3 protein. The sample consists of 600,000 to 850,000 distinct CDR3 sequences, 18% of them appearing once. This sample also appeared in a second study, on T cells expressing NK-cell markers. That paper notes: Sorted CD3+CD56-NKG2C+, CD3+CD56+NKG2C- and CD3+CD56+NKG2C+ T cells were the source of the TCR beta repertoires.

Material: PBMCs. This TCR derives from a woman aged 18 to 35 in good health. The genes are TRBV7-2 and TRBJ2-7, with D perhaps matching TRBD2 (6 bases). The DNA for the CDR3 is TGTGCCAGCAGCTGGGACTCCGTGGGGTACGAGCAGTACTTC. It translates to CASSWDSVGYEQYF.